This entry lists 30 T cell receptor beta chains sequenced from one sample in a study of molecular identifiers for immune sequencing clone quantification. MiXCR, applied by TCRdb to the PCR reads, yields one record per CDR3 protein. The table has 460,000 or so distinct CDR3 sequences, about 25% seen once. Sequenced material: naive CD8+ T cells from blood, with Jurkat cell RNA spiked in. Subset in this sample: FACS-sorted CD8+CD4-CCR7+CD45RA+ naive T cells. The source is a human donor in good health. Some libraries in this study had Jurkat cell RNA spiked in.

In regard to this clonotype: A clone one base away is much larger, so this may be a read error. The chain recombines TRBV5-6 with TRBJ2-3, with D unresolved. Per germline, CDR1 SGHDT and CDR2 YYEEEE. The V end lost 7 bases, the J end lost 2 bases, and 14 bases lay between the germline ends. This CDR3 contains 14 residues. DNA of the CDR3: TGTGCCAGCCGGGCCGCAAGTAACACAGATACGCAGTATTTT. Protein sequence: CASRAASNTDTQYF.

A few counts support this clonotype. CDR3 DNA: TGTGCCAGCAGTCCTACTAATCAGGGTGAGACCCAGTACTTC. Translated, it gives CASSPTNQGETQYF. The rearrangement uses TRBV7-9 and TRBJ2-5; tentative D call: TRBD1 (5 bases). Germline CDR1 and CDR2: SEHNR and FQNEAQ (reference sequence). V was clipped by 6 bases and J by 5 bases, with 16 bases between them. This CDR3 has 14 residues.

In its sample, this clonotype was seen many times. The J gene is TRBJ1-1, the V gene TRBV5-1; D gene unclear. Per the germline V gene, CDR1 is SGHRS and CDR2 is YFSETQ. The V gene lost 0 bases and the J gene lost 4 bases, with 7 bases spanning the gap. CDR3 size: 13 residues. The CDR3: CASSLGGFTEAFF. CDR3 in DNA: TGCGCCAGCAGCTTGGGGGGTTTCACTGAAGCTTTCTTT.

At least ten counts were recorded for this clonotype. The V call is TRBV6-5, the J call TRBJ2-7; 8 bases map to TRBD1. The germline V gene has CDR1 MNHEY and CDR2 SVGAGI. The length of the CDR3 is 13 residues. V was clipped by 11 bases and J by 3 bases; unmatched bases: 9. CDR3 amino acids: CASTGTGDYEQYF. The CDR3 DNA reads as TGTGCCTCCACCGGGACAGGAGACTACGAGCAGTACTTC.

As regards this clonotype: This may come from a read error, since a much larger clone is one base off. CDR3 bases: TGTGCCAGCAGCTTAGCCCGTTTCGGCACTGGAGCTTTCTTT. Its translation is CASSLARFGTGAFF. The J gene is TRBJ1-1, the V gene TRBV7-2; D is unclear. CDR1 and CDR2 from the germline V gene are SGHTA and FQGNSA. The CDR3 has 14 residues.

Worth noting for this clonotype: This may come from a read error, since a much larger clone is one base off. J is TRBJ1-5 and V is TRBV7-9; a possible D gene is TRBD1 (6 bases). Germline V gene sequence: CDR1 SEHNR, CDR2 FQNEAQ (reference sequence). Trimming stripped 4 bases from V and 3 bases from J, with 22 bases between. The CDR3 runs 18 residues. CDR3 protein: CASSSEGGGSFPNQPQHF. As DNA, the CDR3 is TGTGCCAGCAGCTCCGAGGGGGGCGGCTCTTTCCCCAATCAGCCCCAGCATTTT.

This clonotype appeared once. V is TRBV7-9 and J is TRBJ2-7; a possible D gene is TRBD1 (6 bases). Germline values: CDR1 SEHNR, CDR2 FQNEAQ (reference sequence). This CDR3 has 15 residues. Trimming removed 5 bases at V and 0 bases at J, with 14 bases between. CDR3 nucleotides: TGTGCCAGCAGCCAACCGGGACACCTCTCCTACGAGCAGTACTTC. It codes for CASSQPGHLSYEQYF.

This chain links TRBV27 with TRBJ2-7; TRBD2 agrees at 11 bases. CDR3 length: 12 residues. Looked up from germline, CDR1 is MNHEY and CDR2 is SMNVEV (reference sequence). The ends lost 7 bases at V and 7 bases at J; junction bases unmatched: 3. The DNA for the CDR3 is TGTGCCAGCAAGACTAGCGGGGATGAGCAGTACTTC. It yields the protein CASKTSGDEQYF.

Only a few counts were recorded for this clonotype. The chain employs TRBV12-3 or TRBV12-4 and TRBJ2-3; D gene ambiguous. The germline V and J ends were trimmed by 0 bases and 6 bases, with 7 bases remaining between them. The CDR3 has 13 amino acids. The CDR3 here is CASSLASKDTQYF. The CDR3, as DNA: TGTGCCAGCAGTTTAGCCTCCAAGGATACGCAGTATTTT.

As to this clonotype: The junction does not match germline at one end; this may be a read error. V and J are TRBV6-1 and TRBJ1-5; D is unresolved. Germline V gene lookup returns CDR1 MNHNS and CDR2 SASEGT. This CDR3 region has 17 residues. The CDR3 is CASSEDPLGYSNQPQHF. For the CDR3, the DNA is TGTGCCAGCAGCGAAGACCCGCTGGGTTATAGCAATCAGCCCCAGCATTTT.

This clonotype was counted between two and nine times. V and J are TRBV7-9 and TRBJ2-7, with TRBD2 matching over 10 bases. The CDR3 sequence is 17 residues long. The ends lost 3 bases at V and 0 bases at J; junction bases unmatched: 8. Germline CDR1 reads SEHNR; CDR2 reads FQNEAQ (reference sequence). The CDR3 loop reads CASSFPGLAGASYEQYF. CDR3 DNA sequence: TGTGCCAGCAGCTTCCCGGGGCTAGCGGGGGCCTCCTACGAGCAGTACTTC.

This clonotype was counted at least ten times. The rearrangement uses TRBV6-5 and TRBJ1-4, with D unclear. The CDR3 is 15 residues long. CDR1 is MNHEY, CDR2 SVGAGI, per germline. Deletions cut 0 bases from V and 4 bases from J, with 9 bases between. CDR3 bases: TGTGCCAGCAGTTACTCCGGGTCTGGTAATGAAAAACTGTTTTTT. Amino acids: CASSYSGSGNEKLFF.

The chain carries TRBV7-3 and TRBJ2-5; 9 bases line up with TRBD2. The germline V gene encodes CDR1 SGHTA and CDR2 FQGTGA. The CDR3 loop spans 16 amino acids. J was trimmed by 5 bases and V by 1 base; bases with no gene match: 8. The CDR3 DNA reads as TGTGCCAGCAGCTTAAGTGGCGGGAGGGCGGGTGAGACCCAGTACTTC. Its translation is CASSLSGGRAGETQYF.

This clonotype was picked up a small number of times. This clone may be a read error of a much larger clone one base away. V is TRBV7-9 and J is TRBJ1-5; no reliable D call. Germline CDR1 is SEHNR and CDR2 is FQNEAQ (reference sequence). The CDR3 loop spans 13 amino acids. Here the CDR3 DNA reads TGTGCCAGCAGCTTAGGAAACAATCGGCCCCAGCATTTT. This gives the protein CASSLGNNRPQHF.

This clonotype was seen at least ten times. The CDR3 region is CASRLDSSGANVLTF. CDR3 DNA: TGTGCCAGCAGATTAGACAGTTCTGGGGCCAACGTCCTGACTTTC. This rearrangement joins TRBV6-5 to TRBJ2-6; a weak D match, TRBD1 (5 bases). The germline gives CDR1 MNHEY, CDR2 SVGAGI. Trimming removed 6 bases from V and 1 base from J, with 10 bases in between. There are 15 residues in the CDR3.

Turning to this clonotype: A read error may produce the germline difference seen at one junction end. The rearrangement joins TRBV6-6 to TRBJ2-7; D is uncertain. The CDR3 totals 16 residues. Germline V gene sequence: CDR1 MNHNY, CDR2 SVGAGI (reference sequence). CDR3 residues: CASRYSLTPGPSEQYF. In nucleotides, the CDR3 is TGTGCCAGCAGGTACTCACTCACCCCGGGCCCCTCTGAGCAGTACTTC.

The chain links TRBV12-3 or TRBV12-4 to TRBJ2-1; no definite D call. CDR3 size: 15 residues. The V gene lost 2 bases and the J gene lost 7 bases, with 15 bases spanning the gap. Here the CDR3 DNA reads TGTGCCAGCAGTTTAATCGTGCAGAAGGAGAATGAGCAGTTCTTC. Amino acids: CASSLIVQKENEQFF.

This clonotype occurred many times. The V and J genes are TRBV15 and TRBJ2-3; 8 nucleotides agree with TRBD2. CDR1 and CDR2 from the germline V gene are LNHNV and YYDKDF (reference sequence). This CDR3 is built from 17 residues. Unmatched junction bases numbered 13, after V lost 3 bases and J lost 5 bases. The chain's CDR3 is CATSSPLAASEVDTQYF. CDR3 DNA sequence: TGTGCCACCAGCAGCCCACTAGCGGCGTCAGAGGTAGATACGCAGTATTTT.

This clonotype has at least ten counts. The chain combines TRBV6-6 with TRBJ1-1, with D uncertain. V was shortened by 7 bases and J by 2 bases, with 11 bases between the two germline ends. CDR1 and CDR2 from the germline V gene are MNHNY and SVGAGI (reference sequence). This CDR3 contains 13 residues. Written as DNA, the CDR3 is TGTGCCAGCACCGTTACACTCAACACTGAAGCTTTCTTT. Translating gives CASTVTLNTEAFF.

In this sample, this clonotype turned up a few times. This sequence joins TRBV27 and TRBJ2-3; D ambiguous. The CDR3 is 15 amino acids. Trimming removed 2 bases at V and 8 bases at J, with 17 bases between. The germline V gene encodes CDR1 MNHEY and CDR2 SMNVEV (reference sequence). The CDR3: CASSLKSRFFPTQYF. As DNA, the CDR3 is TGTGCCAGCAGTTTAAAGTCCCGGTTCTTCCCTACGCAGTATTTT.

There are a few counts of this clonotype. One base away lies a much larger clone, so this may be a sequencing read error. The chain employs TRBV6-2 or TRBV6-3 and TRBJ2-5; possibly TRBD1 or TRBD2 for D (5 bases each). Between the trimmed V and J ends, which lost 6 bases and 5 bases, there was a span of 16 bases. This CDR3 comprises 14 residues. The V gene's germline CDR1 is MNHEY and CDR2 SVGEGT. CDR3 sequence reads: CASSGDPFGETQYF. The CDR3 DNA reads TGTGCCAGCAGCGGGGACCCATTCGGCGAGACCCAGTACTTC.

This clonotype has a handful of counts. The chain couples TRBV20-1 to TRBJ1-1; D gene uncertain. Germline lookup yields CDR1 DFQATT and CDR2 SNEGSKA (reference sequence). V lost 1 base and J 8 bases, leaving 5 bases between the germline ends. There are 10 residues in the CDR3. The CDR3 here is CSARGGEAFF. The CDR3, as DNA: TGCAGTGCTAGAGGAGGGGAAGCTTTCTTT.

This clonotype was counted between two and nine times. CDR3 sequence reads: CASSEVREYEQYF. The CDR3 DNA is TGTGCCAGCAGTGAAGTCCGTGAATACGAGCAGTACTTC. V usage is TRBV2 and J usage is TRBJ2-7; D unresolved. Germline CDR1 is SNHLY and CDR2 is FYNNEI. The CDR3 sequence is 13 residues long. V lost 1 base to trimming and J lost 4 bases, with 8 bases between them.

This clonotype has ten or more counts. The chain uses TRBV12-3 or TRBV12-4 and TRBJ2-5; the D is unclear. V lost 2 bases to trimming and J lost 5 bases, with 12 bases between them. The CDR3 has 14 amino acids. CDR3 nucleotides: TGTGCCAGCAGTTTAAAGGACCGCTCGGAGACCCAGTACTTC. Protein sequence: CASSLKDRSETQYF.

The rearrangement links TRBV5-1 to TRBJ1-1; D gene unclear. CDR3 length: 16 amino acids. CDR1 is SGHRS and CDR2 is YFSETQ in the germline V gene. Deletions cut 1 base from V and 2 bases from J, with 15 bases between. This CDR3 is CASSLRAGNLNTEAFF. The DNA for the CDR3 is TGCGCCAGCAGCTTGAGGGCAGGAAACCTCAACACTGAAGCTTTCTTT.

CDR3 nucleotides: TGTGCCAGCAAGGAGGGGATAAGCTCTGGAAACACCATATATTTT. It specifies CASKEGISSGNTIYF. The chain carries TRBV2 and TRBJ1-3; D possibly corresponds to TRBD1 (5 bases). CDR3 size: 15 residues. Germline values: CDR1 SNHLY, CDR2 FYNNEI. Trimming removed 7 bases at V and 0 bases at J, with 13 bases between.

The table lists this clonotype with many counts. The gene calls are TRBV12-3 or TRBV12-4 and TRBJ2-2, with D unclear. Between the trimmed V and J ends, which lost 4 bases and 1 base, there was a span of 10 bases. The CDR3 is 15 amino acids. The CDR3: CASSSLDGNTGELFF. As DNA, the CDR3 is TGTGCCAGCAGTTCCCTTGACGGGAACACCGGGGAGCTGTTTTTT.

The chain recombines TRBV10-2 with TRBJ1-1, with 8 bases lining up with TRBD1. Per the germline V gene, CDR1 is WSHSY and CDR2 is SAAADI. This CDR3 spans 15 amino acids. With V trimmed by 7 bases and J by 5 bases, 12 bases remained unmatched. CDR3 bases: TGCGCCAGCACTTTGTCAGGGGGCAGGGGGACTGAAGCTTTCTTT. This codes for CASTLSGGRGTEAFF.

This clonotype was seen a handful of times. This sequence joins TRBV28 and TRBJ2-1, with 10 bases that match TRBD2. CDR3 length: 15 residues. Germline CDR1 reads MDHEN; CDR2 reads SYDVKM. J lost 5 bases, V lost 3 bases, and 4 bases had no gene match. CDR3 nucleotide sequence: TGTGCCAGCAGTTTTAAACTAGCGGGGAACAATGAGCAGTTCTTC. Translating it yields CASSFKLAGNNEQFF.

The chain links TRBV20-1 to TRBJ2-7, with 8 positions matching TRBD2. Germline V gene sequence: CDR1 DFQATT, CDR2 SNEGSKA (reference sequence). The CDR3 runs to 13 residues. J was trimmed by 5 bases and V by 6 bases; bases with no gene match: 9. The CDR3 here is CSALAGGGDEQYF. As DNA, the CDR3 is TGCAGTGCCCTGGCGGGAGGAGGCGACGAGCAGTACTTC.